Below are 3 T cell receptor beta chains sequenced from a single sample in a study of lymphopenia after photon versus proton radiotherapy. TCRdb's copy holds only in-frame clones and misses some; the assay was immunoSEQ multiplex PCR. The table includes tens of thousands of clones, approximately 90% detected once. Sequences were derived from peripheral blood, sampled from a patient treated with photon-based radiotherapy. Receptors were obtained from a woman aged 70-85 years with pancreatic cancer.

J is TRBJ2-7 and V is TRBV19; weak D call: TRBD1 (5 bases). The V gene's germline CDR1 is LNHDA and CDR2 SQIVND (reference sequence). With 3 bases removed from V and 1 base from J, the gap between germline ends came to 10 bases. This CDR3 is built from 14 residues. CDR3 sequence reads: CASSIQGSSYEQYF. CDR3 nucleotides: TGTGCCAGTAGTATCCAGGGTTCTTCCTACGAGCAGTACTTC.

The V and J genes are TRBV19 and TRBJ2-5, with 7 bases matching TRBD1. The junction had 1 base not matched to a gene; V was cut back by 4 bases and J by 2 bases. The CDR3 totals 13 residues. CDR1 is LNHDA, CDR2 SQIVND, per germline (reference sequence). CDR3 sequence reads: CASSRGQQETQYF. In nucleotides, the CDR3 is TGTGCCAGTAGTAGGGGACAGCAAGAGACCCAGTACTTC.

The CDR3 protein is CASSLRYQETQYF. The DNA of the CDR3 is TGTGCCAGCAGCTTAAGGTACCAAGAGACCCAGTACTTC. J is TRBJ2-5 and V is TRBV7-8, with no clear D. In germline, CDR1 is SGHVS, CDR2 FQNEAQ. The ends were cut back, 2 bases at V and 0 bases at J, with 4 bases in the middle. The CDR3 covers 13 residues.